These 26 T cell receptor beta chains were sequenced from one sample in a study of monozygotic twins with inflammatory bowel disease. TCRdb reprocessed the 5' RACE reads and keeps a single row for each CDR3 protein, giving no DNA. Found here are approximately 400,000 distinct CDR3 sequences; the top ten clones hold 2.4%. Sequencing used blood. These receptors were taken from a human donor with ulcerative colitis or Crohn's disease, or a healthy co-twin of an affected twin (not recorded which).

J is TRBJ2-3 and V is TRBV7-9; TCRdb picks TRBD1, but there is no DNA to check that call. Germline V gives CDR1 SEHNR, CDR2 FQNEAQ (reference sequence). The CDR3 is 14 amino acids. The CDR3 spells CASSLRVGGDTQYF.

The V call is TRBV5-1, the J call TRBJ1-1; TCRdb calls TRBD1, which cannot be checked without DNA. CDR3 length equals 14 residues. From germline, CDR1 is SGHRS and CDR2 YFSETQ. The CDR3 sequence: CASSLGQGRTEAFF.

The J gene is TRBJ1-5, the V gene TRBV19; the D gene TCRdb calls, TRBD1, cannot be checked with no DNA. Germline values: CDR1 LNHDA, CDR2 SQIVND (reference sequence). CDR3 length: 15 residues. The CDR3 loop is CASMDRLYSNQPQHF. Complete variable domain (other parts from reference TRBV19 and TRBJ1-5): DGGITQSPKYLFRKEGQNVTLSCEQNLNHDAMYWYRQDPGQGLRLIYYSQIVNDFQKGDIAEGYSVSREKKESFPLTVTSAQKNPTAFYLCASMDRLYSNQPQHFGDGTRLSIL.

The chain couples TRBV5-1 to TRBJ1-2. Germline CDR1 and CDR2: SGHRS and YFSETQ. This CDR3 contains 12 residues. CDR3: CASSLGNNGYTF. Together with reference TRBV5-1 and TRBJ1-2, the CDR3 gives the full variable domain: KAGVTQTPRYLIKTRGQQVTLSCSPISGHRSVSWYQQTPGQGLQFLFEYFSETQRNKGNFPGRFSGRQFSNSRSEMNVSTLELGDSALYLCASSLGNNGYTFGSGTRLTVV.

The CDR3 region is CASSPRTTRYNEQFF. The chain employs TRBV7-8 and TRBJ2-1; TCRdb lists TRBD1, though no DNA is available to test this call. CDR3 length: 15 residues. Germline-derived CDR1 and CDR2 are SGHVS and FQNEAQ.

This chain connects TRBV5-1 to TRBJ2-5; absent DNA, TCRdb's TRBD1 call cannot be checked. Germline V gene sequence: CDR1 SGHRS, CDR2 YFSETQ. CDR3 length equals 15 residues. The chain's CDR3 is CASRGTGTGYETQYF. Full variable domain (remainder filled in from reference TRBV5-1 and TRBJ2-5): KAGVTQTPRYLIKTRGQQVTLSCSPISGHRSVSWYQQTPGQGLQFLFEYFSETQRNKGNFPGRFSGRQFSNSRSEMNVSTLELGDSALYLCASRGTGTGYETQYFGPGTRLLVL.

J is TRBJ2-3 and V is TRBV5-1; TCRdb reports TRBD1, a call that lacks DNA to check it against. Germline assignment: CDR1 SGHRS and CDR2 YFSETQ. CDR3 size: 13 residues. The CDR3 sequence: CASSPGGSDTQYF.

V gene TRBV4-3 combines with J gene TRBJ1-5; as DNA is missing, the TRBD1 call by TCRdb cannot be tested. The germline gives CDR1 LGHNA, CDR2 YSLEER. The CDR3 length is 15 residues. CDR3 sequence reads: CASSRDRGGNQPQHF.

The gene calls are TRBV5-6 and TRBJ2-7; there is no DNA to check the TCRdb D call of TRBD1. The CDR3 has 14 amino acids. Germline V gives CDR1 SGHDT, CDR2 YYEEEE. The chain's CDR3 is CASSFKQAPYEQYF. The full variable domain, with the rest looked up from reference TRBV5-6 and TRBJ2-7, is DAGVTQSPTHLIKTRGQQVTLRCSPKSGHDTVSWYQQALGQGPQFIFQYYEEEERQRGNFPDRFSGHQFPNYSSELNVNALLLGDSALYLCASSFKQAPYEQYFGPGTRLTVT.

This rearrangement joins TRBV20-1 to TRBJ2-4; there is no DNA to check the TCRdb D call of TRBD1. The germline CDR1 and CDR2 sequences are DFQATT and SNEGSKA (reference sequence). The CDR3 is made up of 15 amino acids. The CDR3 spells CSASPPDRAKNIQYF.

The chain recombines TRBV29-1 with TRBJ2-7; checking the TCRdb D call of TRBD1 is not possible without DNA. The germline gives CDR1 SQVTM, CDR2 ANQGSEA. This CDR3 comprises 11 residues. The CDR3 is CSVRDSPEQYF.

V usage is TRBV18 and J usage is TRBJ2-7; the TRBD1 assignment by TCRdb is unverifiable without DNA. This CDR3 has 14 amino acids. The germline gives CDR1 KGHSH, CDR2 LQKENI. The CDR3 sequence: CASSPSLAGSEQYF.

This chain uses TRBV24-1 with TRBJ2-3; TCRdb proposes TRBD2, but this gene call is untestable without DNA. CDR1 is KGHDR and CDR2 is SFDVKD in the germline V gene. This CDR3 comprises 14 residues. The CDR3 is CAISDGGGPDTQYF.

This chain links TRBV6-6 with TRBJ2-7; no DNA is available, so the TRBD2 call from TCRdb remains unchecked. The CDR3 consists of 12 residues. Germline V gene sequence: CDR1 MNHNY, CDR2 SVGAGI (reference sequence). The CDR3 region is CASSRGLNEQYF.

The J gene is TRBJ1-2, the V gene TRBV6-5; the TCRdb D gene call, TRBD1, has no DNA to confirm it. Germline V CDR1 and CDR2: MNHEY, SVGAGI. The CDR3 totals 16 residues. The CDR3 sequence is CASSYAADRINYGYTF.

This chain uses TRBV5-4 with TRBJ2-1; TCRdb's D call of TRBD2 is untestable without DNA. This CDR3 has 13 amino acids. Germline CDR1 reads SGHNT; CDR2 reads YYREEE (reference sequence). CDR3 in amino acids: CASSLGERNEQFF. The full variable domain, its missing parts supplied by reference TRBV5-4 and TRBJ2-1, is ETGVTQSPTHLIKTRGQQVTLRCSSQSGHNTVSWYQQALGQGPQFIFQYYREEENGRGNFPPRFSGLQFPNYSSELNVNALELDDSALYLCASSLGERNEQFFGPGTRLTVL.

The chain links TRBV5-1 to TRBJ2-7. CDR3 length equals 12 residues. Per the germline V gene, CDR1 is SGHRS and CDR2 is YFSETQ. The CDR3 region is CASSWGSHEQYF. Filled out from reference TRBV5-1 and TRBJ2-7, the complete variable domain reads KAGVTQTPRYLIKTRGQQVTLSCSPISGHRSVSWYQQTPGQGLQFLFEYFSETQRNKGNFPGRFSGRQFSNSRSEMNVSTLELGDSALYLCASSWGSHEQYFGPGTRLTVT.

This chain's CDR3 is CASSPVRDTQYF. The V gene is TRBV18, the J gene TRBJ2-3. CDR3 length: 12 residues. Germline-derived CDR1 and CDR2 are KGHSH and LQKENI.

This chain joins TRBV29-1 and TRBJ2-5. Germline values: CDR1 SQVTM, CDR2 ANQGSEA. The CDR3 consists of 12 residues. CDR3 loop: CSVATTQETQYF.

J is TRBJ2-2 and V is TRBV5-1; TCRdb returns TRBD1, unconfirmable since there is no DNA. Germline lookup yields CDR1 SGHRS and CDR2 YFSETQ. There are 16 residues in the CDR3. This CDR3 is CASSRDSGTGVGELFF.

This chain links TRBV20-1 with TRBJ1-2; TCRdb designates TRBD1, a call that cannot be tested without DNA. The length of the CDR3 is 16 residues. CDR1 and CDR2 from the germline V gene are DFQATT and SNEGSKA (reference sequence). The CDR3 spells CSARRMRDRVPYGYTF.

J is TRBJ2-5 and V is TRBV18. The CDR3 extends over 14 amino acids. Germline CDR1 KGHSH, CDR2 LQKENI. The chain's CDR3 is CASSRDGRLETQYF. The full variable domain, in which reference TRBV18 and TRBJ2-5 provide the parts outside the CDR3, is NAGVMQNPRHLVRRRGQEARLRCSPMKGHSHVYWYRQLPEEGLKFMVYLQKENIIDESGMPKERFSAEFPKEGPSILRIQQVVRGDSAAYFCASSRDGRLETQYFGPGTRLLVL.

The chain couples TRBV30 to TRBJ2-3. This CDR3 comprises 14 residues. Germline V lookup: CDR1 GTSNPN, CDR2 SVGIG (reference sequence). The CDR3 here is CAWSTASATNAQYF.

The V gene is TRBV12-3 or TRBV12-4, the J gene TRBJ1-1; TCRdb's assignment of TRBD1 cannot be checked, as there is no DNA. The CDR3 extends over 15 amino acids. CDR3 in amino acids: CASSRGQGGLTEAFF.

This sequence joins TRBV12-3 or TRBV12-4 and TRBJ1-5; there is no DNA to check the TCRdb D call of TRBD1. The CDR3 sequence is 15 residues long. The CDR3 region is CASSPAQGFWQPQHF.

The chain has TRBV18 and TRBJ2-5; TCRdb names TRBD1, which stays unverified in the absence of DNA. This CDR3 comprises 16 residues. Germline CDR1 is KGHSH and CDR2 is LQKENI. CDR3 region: CASSPNAPDPQETQYF.